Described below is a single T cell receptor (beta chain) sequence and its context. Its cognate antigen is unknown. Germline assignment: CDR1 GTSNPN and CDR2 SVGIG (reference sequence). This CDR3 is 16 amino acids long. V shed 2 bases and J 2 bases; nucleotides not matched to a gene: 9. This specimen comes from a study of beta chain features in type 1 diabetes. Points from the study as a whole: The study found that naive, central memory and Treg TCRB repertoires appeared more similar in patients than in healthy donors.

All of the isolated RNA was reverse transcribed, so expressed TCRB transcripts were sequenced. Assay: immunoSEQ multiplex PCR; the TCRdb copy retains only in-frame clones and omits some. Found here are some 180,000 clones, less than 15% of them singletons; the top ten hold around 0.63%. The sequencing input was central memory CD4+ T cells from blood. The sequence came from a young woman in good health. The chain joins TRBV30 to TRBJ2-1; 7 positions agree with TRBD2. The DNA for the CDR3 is TGTGCCTGGAGTCCAGTAGCGGGCCTTACCTACAATGAGCAGTTCTTC. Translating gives CAWSPVAGLTYNEQFF.